Below are 12 T cell receptor beta chains sequenced from a single sample in a study of blood T cells in healthy people across ages. It was with a sample-barcoded 5' primer and a J-beta primer mix that a second PCR of roughly 7 to 12 cycles was run. TCRdb itself ran the 5' RACE reads through MiXCR, one entry per CDR3 protein. Found here are about 1.1 million distinct CDR3 sequences, roughly two fifths of them singletons; the top ten hold around 13%. Sequenced input: blood. The receptor source for this set is a man between 18 and 29 years old in good health.

A few counts support this clonotype. The J gene is TRBJ2-4, the V gene TRBV13, with a weak D call TRBD2 (5 bases). Germline CDR1 is PRHDT and CDR2 is FYEKMQ (reference sequence). The CDR3 is 13 amino acids. Trimming cost V 0 bases and J 8 bases, with 8 bases left between them. Written as DNA, the CDR3 is TGTGCCAGCAGCTTAGGCACCGGGGACATTCAGTACTTC. It codes for CASSLGTGDIQYF.

This clonotype appeared a few times. V gene TRBV6-2 or TRBV6-3 combines with J gene TRBJ2-1, with TRBD2 identical over 9 bases. The length of the CDR3 is 14 residues. Germline-derived CDR1 and CDR2 are MNHEY and SVGEGT. J lost 10 bases, V lost 2 bases, and 6 bases had no gene match. CDR3 loop: CASSYQRGAYEQFF. Here the CDR3 DNA reads TGTGCCAGCAGTTACCAGCGGGGGGCCTACGAGCAGTTCTTC.

The V call is TRBV7-9, the J call TRBJ1-1, with D maybe TRBD1 (5 bases). From germline, CDR1 is SEHNR and CDR2 FQNEAQ (reference sequence). The CDR3 totals 14 residues. Trimming cost V 5 bases and J 2 bases, with 12 bases left between them. The CDR3 loop is CASSPTATNTEAFF. In DNA form, the CDR3 reads TGTGCCAGCAGCCCGACAGCCACTAACACTGAAGCTTTCTTT.

This rearrangement joins TRBV4-3 to TRBJ1-4, with D uncertain. The CDR3 consists of 16 residues. CDR1 is LGHNA, CDR2 YSLEER, per germline. Trimming pared 1 base from V and 3 bases from J, leaving 12 bases between. This CDR3 reads CASSQGFRFPNEKLFF. CDR3 bases: TGCGCCAGCAGCCAAGGGTTTCGGTTTCCTAATGAAAAACTGTTTTTT.

The rearrangement uses TRBV30 and TRBJ1-6; 9 positions agree with TRBD1. Germline CDR1 and CDR2: GTSNPN and SVGIG (reference sequence). With V trimmed by 0 bases and J by 10 bases, 4 bases remained unmatched. CDR3 length: 14 amino acids. CDR3 protein: CAWSVRGQGSPLHF. The CDR3 DNA reads as TGTGCCTGGAGTGTAAGGGGACAGGGATCACCCCTCCACTTT.

On this clonotype: A much bigger clone sits one base away, suggesting this may be a read error. The genes are TRBV10-3 and TRBJ2-1; 9 bases map to TRBD1. There are 11 residues in the CDR3. The V gene's germline CDR1 is ENHRY and CDR2 SYGVKD. The ends lost 7 bases at V and 15 bases at J; junction bases unmatched: 7. The CDR3 sequence is CAIKEQGAPFF. The CDR3 nucleotides read TGTGCCATCAAAGAACAGGGGGCTCCGTTCTTC.

This clonotype was observed a handful of times. V gene TRBV6-5 combines with J gene TRBJ1-6, with D hard to call. The CDR3 has 16 residues. The ends were cut back, 1 base at V and 13 bases at J, with 20 bases in the middle. Looked up from germline, CDR1 is MNHEY and CDR2 is SVGAGI. The CDR3 loop is CASSYYKTMAKFPLHF. DNA for the CDR3: TGTGCCAGCAGTTACTACAAGACAATGGCAAAATTCCCCCTCCACTTT.

About this clonotype: A read error is possible here, since a much larger clone lies one base away. The chain combines TRBV20-1 with TRBJ2-5; D is perhaps TRBD2 (5 bases). The CDR3 runs to 15 residues. Germline CDR1 DFQATT, CDR2 SNEGSKA (reference sequence). The CDR3 bases are TGCAGTGCTAGAGAGCCGACACGAGGGAAGGAGATCCAGTACTTC. Its protein product is CSAREPTRGKEIQYF.

A few counts support this clonotype. The chain's CDR3 is CASSHGTGSETQYF. The CDR3 nucleotides read TGCGCCAGCAGCCACGGGACAGGGTCAGAGACCCAGTACTTC. The V call is TRBV4-3, the J call TRBJ2-5; 9 bases match TRBD1. The ends lost 3 bases at V and 4 bases at J; junction bases unmatched: 3. Germline loops: CDR1 LGHNA, CDR2 YSLEER. This CDR3 comprises 14 residues.

V is TRBV20-1 and J is TRBJ2-1; no firm D call. Per germline, CDR1 DFQATT and CDR2 SNEGSKA (reference sequence). Trimming left V 5 bases short and J 0 bases short, with 11 bases between. The CDR3 extends over 14 amino acids. CDR3 DNA sequence: TGCAGTGCTCTAAAACATAGCTCCTACAATGAGCAGTTCTTC. Encoded protein: CSALKHSSYNEQFF.

This clonotype was seen only a few times. The genes are TRBV7-9 and TRBJ2-7; D is unresolved. The germline gives CDR1 SEHNR, CDR2 FQNEAQ (reference sequence). The length of the CDR3 is 12 residues. Trimming removed 5 bases from V and 3 bases from J, with 8 bases in between. CDR3 sequence (DNA): TGTGCCAGCAGCCGAGGAGTCTACGAGCAGTACTTC. Translation gives CASSRGVYEQYF.

The V call is TRBV9, the J call TRBJ2-1, with D perhaps TRBD1 or TRBD2 (6 bases each). The DNA end favors TRBJ2-7, so the J call may be wrong. The CDR3 length is 15 residues. The germline gives CDR1 SGDLS, CDR2 YYNGEE. The CDR3 DNA follows: TGTGCCAGCAGCGAGAAGGGGGGCTTCTACAATGAGCAGTACTTC. Protein sequence: CASSEKGGFYNEQYF.